This T cell receptor beta chain stems from a study of T-cell memory formation after mild COVID-19. There are a few counts of this clonotype. Each CDR3 protein gets one entry after TCRdb re-called the 5' RACE reads with MiXCR. The table shows about 55,000 distinct CDR3 sequences, with around 30% occurring only once. The CDR3 loop spans 17 amino acids. The V end was cut by 0 bases, the J end by 2 bases, with 17 bases between. Germline lookup yields CDR1 MNHEY and CDR2 SVGAGI. V is TRBV6-5 and J is TRBJ2-7; weak D call: TRBD1 (6 bases). The sequencing input was PBMCs or a T cell subset sorted from them (not recorded which). The receptor was derived from a man aged 18 to 30 who had mild COVID-19 (a few samples of this study predate the infection). Cell type and time point are not known. Here the CDR3 DNA reads TGTGCCAGCAGTTACTCGATAGACGCAGGGGCCCCCTACGAGCAGTACTTC. Its protein is CASSYSIDAGAPYEQYF.